The next 31 T cell receptor beta chains were all read from a single sample in a study of blood T cells in healthy people across ages. PCR was performed a second time for roughly 7 to 11 cycles using a sample-barcoded 5' primer and a J-beta primer mix. Each CDR3 protein gets one entry after TCRdb re-called the 5' RACE reads with MiXCR. The table records about 780,000 distinct CDR3 sequences, roughly 25% of them present only once. This sample also belongs to another study, concerning T cells of mothers and their children.

Sequencing was performed on blood. These receptors were collected from a boy aged 5-17 years in good health.

In this sample, this clonotype turned up a few times. The chain is built from TRBV2 and TRBJ1-2; D not resolved. V lost 0 bases and J 4 bases, leaving 12 bases between the germline ends. This CDR3 is 15 amino acids long. Germline V CDR1 and CDR2: SNHLY, FYNNEI. The CDR3 is CASSEAEGRAYGYTF. The CDR3 bases are TGTGCCAGCAGTGAAGCCGAGGGCAGAGCCTATGGCTACACCTTC.

The CDR3 coding sequence is TGTGCCAGCAGTTTTTCGGGGGGCGGGAATCAGCCCCAGCATTTT. It specifies CASSFSGGGNQPQHF. This sequence joins TRBV12-3 or TRBV12-4 and TRBJ1-5; TRBD1 is a possible D gene (6 bases). The CDR3 is 15 amino acids. V lost 3 bases and J 4 bases, leaving 13 bases between the germline ends.

A few counts support this clonotype. This chain connects TRBV3-1 to TRBJ1-1; no firm D call. V dropped 0 bases and J dropped 7 bases, with 9 bases sitting between them. Per germline, CDR1 LGHDT and CDR2 YNNKEL (reference sequence). The CDR3 runs to 13 residues. The CDR3 DNA reads as TGTGCCAGCAGCCAAGAAGGCATCCTTGAAGCTTTCTTT. It encodes CASSQEGILEAFF.

There are a few counts of this clonotype. J is TRBJ1-4 and V is TRBV5-1; D not resolved. The CDR3 spans 14 residues. Trimming left V 1 base short and J 7 bases short, with 11 bases between. CDR1 and CDR2 (germline): SGHRS, YFSETQ. The chain's CDR3 is CASSLTTKSEKLFF. The CDR3 nucleotides read TGCGCCAGCAGCTTGACAACGAAGAGTGAAAAACTGTTTTTT.

This chain uses TRBV12-3 or TRBV12-4 with TRBJ1-5; D call uncertain. CDR3 size: 13 residues. V lost 3 bases to trimming and J lost 6 bases, with 9 bases between them. The CDR3 DNA sequence: TGTGCCAGCAGTTTTCTTCCTGTTCAGCCCCAGCATTTT. It yields the protein CASSFLPVQPQHF.

This clonotype was observed many times. J is TRBJ1-4 and V is TRBV27; perhaps TRBD1 as D (6 bases). V lost 3 bases, J lost 1 base, and 9 bases lay in between. Germline CDR1 and CDR2: MNHEY and SMNVEV (reference sequence). The CDR3 sequence is 15 residues long. In nucleotides, the CDR3 is TGTGCCAGCAGTTTCGTCAGGGGAACTAATGAAAAACTGTTTTTT. Translating gives CASSFVRGTNEKLFF.

This clonotype was detected a few times. DNA for the CDR3: TGTGCCAGCACCGACAGGGGGCCGACCTACGAGCAGTACTTC. Its translation is CASTDRGPTYEQYF. This rearrangement joins TRBV6-5 to TRBJ2-7; 10 bases map to TRBD1. This CDR3 has 14 amino acids. After removal of 7 bases from V and 2 bases from J, the junction contained 5 bases not matched to a gene. The germline gives CDR1 MNHEY, CDR2 SVGAGI.

V is TRBV5-1 and J is TRBJ2-6, with D perhaps TRBD1 (5 bases). V lost 2 bases to trimming and J lost 2 bases, with 8 bases between them. The CDR3 has 15 amino acids. The V gene's germline CDR1 is SGHRS and CDR2 YFSETQ. CDR3 bases: TGCGCCAGCAGCTTACAGGCGACTGGGGCCAACGTCCTGACTTTC. Its protein is CASSLQATGANVLTF.

This clonotype was seen a few times. The chain recombines TRBV5-8 with TRBJ1-1; TRBD1 is a possible D gene (5 bases). Trimming removed 6 bases at V and 8 bases at J, with 17 bases between. Germline V lookup: CDR1 SGHTS, CDR2 YDEGEE. The CDR3 loop spans 13 amino acids. The CDR3 DNA reads as TGTGCCAGCACCAATTGGGGGGGATCCGAAGCTTTCTTT. It yields the protein CASTNWGGSEAFF. The complete variable domain, with remaining parts taken from reference TRBV5-8 and TRBJ1-1, reads EAGVTQSPTHLIKTRGQQATLRCSPISGHTSVYWYQQALGLGLQFLLWYDEGEERNRGNFPPRFSGRQFPNYSSELNVNALELEDSALYLCASTNWGGSEAFFGQGTRLTVV.

V usage is TRBV7-8 and J usage is TRBJ2-5, with a tentative D call TRBD2 (6 bases). Germline V CDR1 and CDR2: SGHVS, FQNEAQ. V gave up 5 bases and J gave up 7 bases, with 20 bases separating them. The CDR3 runs 15 residues. Here the CDR3 DNA reads TGTGCCAGCAGCGTGCCCCGGACCCTGCGGGGGACCCAGTACTTC. Translating gives CASSVPRTLRGTQYF.

This clonotype has at least ten counts. The chain joins TRBV27 to TRBJ2-5, with 9 bases aligning to TRBD1. The germline V gene has CDR1 MNHEY and CDR2 SMNVEV (reference sequence). This CDR3 has 15 amino acids. V was pared by 4 bases and J by 5 bases, with 8 bases of the junction left unmatched. CDR3 coding DNA: TGTGCCAGCAGTTCCCATCACAGGGGGCGGGAGACCCAGTACTTC. Protein product: CASSSHHRGRETQYF.

This clonotype was observed a handful of times. The rearrangement links TRBV15 to TRBJ1-1, with 7 bases lining up with TRBD1. The germline gives CDR1 LNHNV, CDR2 YYDKDF (reference sequence). The CDR3 sequence is 16 residues long. V lost 1 base and J lost 1; bases outside the gene matches: 6. In DNA, the CDR3 is TGTGCCACCAGCAGAGGTGAAGGGGGCGAGAACACTGAAGCTTTCTTT. It codes for CATSRGEGGENTEAFF.

In the case of this clonotype: No DNA is shown, since the ends of the CDR3 on it are uncertain; the CDR3 is the one TCRdb lists. This chain links TRBV21-1 with TRBJ2-3; the listed D gene, TRBD1, was not tested against the DNA. TRBV21-1 counts as a pseudogene. The CDR3 adds up to 15 amino acids, both ends counted. CDR3 protein: CASSTVAGGTDTQYF.

The table lists this clonotype with a few counts. V usage is TRBV6-6 and J usage is TRBJ1-4; unclear D gene. V was pared by 6 bases and J by 7 bases, with 18 bases between. CDR3 length: 15 amino acids. Germline assignment: CDR1 MNHNY and CDR2 SVGAGI (reference sequence). DNA for the CDR3: TGTGCCAGCAGCCCATCGGGCCGGGGTGGTGAAAAACTGTTTTTT. Residues: CASSPSGRGGEKLFF.

The rearrangement links TRBV29-1 to TRBJ2-7; no reliable D call. Between the trimmed V and J ends, which lost 7 bases and 9 bases, there was a span of 16 bases. Germline CDR1 is SQVTM and CDR2 is ANQGSEA. This CDR3 region has 11 residues. Written as DNA, the CDR3 is TGCAGCGCCTCGGTACTAACCGGGCAGTACTTC. It is translated as CSASVLTGQYF.

The gene calls are TRBV4-1 and TRBJ2-4; 10 nucleotides match TRBD2. The CDR3 spans 17 residues. V shed 4 bases, J shed 6 bases, and the junction held 12 bases outside the gene matches. The germline CDR1 and CDR2 sequences are MGHRA and YSYEKL. CDR3 amino acids: CASSPGLAASSTNIQYF. Here the CDR3 DNA reads TGCGCCAGCAGCCCCGGACTAGCGGCCTCTTCCACAAACATTCAGTACTTC.

This chain connects TRBV28 to TRBJ1-2; 10 nucleotides agree with TRBD1. The germline CDR1 and CDR2 sequences are MDHEN and SYDVKM. Trimming took 6 bases from V and 0 from J; bases not matched to a gene: 4. The CDR3 runs to 15 residues. CDR3 DNA: TGTGCCAGCAGCCCCGGGACAGGGGCTAACTATGGCTACACCTTC. Amino acid sequence: CASSPGTGANYGYTF.

V gene TRBV2 combines with J gene TRBJ1-2; 12 nucleotides match TRBD1. Trimming cost V 7 bases and J 8 bases; bases outside gene matches: 5. The germline CDR1 and CDR2 sequences are SNHLY and FYNNEI. CDR3 size: 13 residues. The CDR3 region is CASKGQGAWGYTF. The CDR3 nucleotides are TGTGCCAGCAAGGGACAGGGGGCATGGGGCTACACCTTC. The variable domain in full, completed from reference TRBV2 and TRBJ1-2, reads EPEVTQTPSHQVTQMGQEVILRCVPISNHLYFYWYRQILGQKVEFLVSFYNNEISEKSEIFDDQFSVERPDGSNFTLKIRSTKLEDSAMYFCASKGQGAWGYTFGSGTRLTVV.

This chain uses TRBV19 with TRBJ2-5; D remains ambiguous. The DNA end is a closer match to TRBJ2-1, so the J assignment may be wrong. From germline, CDR1 is LNHDA and CDR2 SQIVND (reference sequence). This CDR3 is 17 amino acids long. The CDR3 coding sequence is TGTGCCAGTAGCCCCCGCGCCTTCCTAATAAGTGTGAATGAGCAGTTCTTC. Translating it yields CASSPRAFLISVNEQFF.

This clonotype was detected only a few times. V and J are TRBV3-1 and TRBJ2-5, with D maybe TRBD1 (6 bases). The CDR3 is made up of 14 amino acids. Germline CDR1 LGHDT, CDR2 YNNKEL (reference sequence). V lost 4 bases and J lost 5, with 14 bases in between. CDR3 sequence reads: CASSPFGGVETQYF. The CDR3 coding sequence is TGTGCCAGCAGCCCGTTTGGGGGCGTTGAGACCCAGTACTTC.

This clonotype was detected many times. J is TRBJ2-7 and V is TRBV12-3 or TRBV12-4, with TRBD1 identical over 7 bases. Losses at the gene ends were 8 bases for V and 7 bases for J; bases not matched to a gene: 11. The CDR3 sequence is 13 residues long. CDR3 DNA: TGTGCCAGCTCACGGGACAGAGCTGGGGAGCAGTACTTC. Encoded protein: CASSRDRAGEQYF.

The chain is built from TRBV20-1 and TRBJ1-3; possibly TRBD1 for D (5 bases). CDR1 is DFQATT, CDR2 SNEGSKA, per germline (reference sequence). The CDR3 length is 15 residues. The ends were cut back, 3 bases at V and 0 bases at J, with 12 bases in the middle. The CDR3 DNA sequence: TGCAGTGCTAGCCGCGCAGGGATCTCTGGAAACACCATATATTTT. This codes for CSASRAGISGNTIYF.

This clonotype turned up a few times. The chain carries TRBV4-1 and TRBJ1-1; D perhaps matches TRBD1 (5 bases). V was pared by 4 bases and J by 8 bases, with 20 bases between. This CDR3 is 15 amino acids long. In germline, CDR1 is MGHRA, CDR2 YSYEKL. Here the CDR3 DNA reads TGCGCCAGCAGCCCCGGGGCGGGACCGACCCTGGAAGCTTTCTTT. Translating gives CASSPGAGPTLEAFF.

This clonotype showed up just a few times. This chain joins TRBV2 and TRBJ2-3; TRBD2 might be the D (6 bases). V lost 7 bases, J lost 0 bases, and 14 bases lay in between. Germline values: CDR1 SNHLY, CDR2 FYNNEI. CDR3 size: 15 residues. The DNA for the CDR3 is TGTGCCAGCAAAGGAGGGAAGTTTAGCACAGATACGCAGTATTTT. Translation: CASKGGKFSTDTQYF.

The V call is TRBV5-1, the J call TRBJ2-7, with 7 positions matching TRBD1. Germline V CDR1 and CDR2: SGHRS, YFSETQ. J lost 2 bases, V lost 0 bases, and 8 bases had no gene match. This CDR3 contains 16 residues. CDR3 DNA sequence: TGCGCCAGCAGCTTGGGTCCGGACAGGATCACCTACGAGCAGTACTTC. This encodes CASSLGPDRITYEQYF.

The rearrangement joins TRBV25-1 to TRBJ2-5; tentative D call: TRBD2 (5 bases). The germline V gene encodes CDR1 MGHDK and CDR2 SYGVNS. The CDR3 runs 15 residues. The V end was cut by 3 bases, the J end by 7 bases, with 18 bases between. DNA of the CDR3: TGTGCCAGCAGTGAGCCAGGTTCCCCGGGGTGGACCCAGTACTTC. Translation gives CASSEPGSPGWTQYF.

This chain uses TRBV9 with TRBJ2-1; D not resolved. The CDR3 sequence is 14 residues long. The V end was cut by 0 bases, the J end by 5 bases, with 9 bases between. In germline, CDR1 is SGDLS, CDR2 YYNGEE. The CDR3 spells CASSVGVGDNEQFF. The CDR3 region has the DNA TGTGCCAGCAGCGTAGGTGTAGGAGACAATGAGCAGTTCTTC.

The chain joins TRBV7-7 to TRBJ2-5; the D gene could be TRBD1 or TRBD2 (5 bases each). The J call is uncertain, as TRBJ2-1 better fits the DNA end. The CDR3 is 15 amino acids. The germline gives CDR1 SSHAT, CDR2 FNYEAQ (reference sequence). In DNA, the CDR3 is TGTGCCAGCAGCTTAGGCCAGGGTGGGAGCAATGAGCAGTTCTTC. Residues: CASSLGQGGSNEQFF.

CDR3 in amino acids: CASSSKGQGRNQPQHF. For the CDR3, the DNA is TGTGCCAGCAGTTCGAAAGGACAGGGGCGCAATCAGCCCCAGCATTTT. The chain employs TRBV28 and TRBJ1-5; 9 bases agree with TRBD1. The germline CDR1 and CDR2 sequences are MDHEN and SYDVKM. This CDR3 has 16 amino acids. Germline trimming cut 4 bases from V and 2 bases from J; bases unmatched to any gene: 6.

The rearrangement links TRBV29-1 to TRBJ1-1; D not certain. The V and J ends lost 4 bases and 1 base respectively, with 10 bases between them. Looked up from germline, CDR1 is SQVTM and CDR2 is ANQGSEA. The CDR3 is 13 residues long. The CDR3 DNA sequence: TGCAGCGTTGGCCAACATCAGAACACTGAAGCTTTCTTT. It translates to CSVGQHQNTEAFF.

This clonotype came up a few times. The rearrangement links TRBV20-1 to TRBJ2-7, with 7 nucleotides matching TRBD1. This CDR3 contains 14 residues. V was clipped by 4 bases and J by 4 bases; unmatched bases: 10. CDR1 is DFQATT and CDR2 is SNEGSKA in the germline V gene (reference sequence). In DNA form, the CDR3 reads TGCAGTGCTATAGATAGGACAGGAGAGTACGAGCAGTACTTC. It specifies CSAIDRTGEYEQYF.